This entry features one T cell receptor (beta chain) sequence. Its antigen is as yet unknown. The sample belongs to a study of T cell responses to AZD1222 COVID-19 vaccine. Study-wide results and limits: Baseline seropositivity occurred in only 5 or 6 AZD1222 recipients. Repertoires were sampled only after the peak T cell response. White British people made up most donors, females outnumbered males, and clonal diversity was possibly underestimated.

Sequencing was performed with immunoSEQ multiplex PCR; in TCRdb, only in-frame clones are kept and a portion is missing. The table has 130,000 or so clones, around 89% seen once; the top ten hold roughly 11%. CDR1 and CDR2 (germline): ENHRY, SYGVKD. The trim removed 8 bases at V and 4 bases at J, leaving 7 bases unmatched. The length of the CDR3 is 14 residues. Specimen: peripheral blood, collected on day 0 of MenACWY control vaccination. This TCR derives from an adult in good health. V gene TRBV10-3 combines with J gene TRBJ2-2, with 7 bases that match TRBD2. In DNA form, the CDR3 reads TGTGCCATCGGGGCGGGAGACTTCACCGGGGAGCTGTTTTTT. The encoded protein is CAIGAGDFTGELFF.